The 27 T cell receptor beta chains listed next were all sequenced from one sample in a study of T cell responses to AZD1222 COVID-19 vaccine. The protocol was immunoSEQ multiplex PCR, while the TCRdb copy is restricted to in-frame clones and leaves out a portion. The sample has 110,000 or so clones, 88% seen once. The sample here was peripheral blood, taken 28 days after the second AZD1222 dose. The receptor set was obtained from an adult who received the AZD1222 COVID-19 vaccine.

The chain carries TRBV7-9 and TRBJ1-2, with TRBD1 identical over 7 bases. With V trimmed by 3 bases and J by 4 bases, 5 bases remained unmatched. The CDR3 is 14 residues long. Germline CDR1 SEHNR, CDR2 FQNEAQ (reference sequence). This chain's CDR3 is CASSFNDRAYGYTF. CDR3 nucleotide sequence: TGTGCCAGCAGCTTCAACGACAGGGCCTATGGCTACACCTTC. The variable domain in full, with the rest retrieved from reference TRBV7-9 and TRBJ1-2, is DTGVSQNPRHKITKRGQNVTFRCDPISEHNRLYWYRQTLGQGPEFLTYFQNEAQLEKSRLLSDRFSAERPKGSFSTLEIQRTEQGDSAMYLCASSFNDRAYGYTFGSGTRLTVV.

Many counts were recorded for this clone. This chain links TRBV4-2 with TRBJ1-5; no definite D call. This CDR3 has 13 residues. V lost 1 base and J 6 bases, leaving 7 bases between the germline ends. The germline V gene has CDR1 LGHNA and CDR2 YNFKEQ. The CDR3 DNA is TGTGCCAGCAGCCAAGGGGTCCGTCAGCCCCAGCATTTT. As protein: CASSQGVRQPQHF.

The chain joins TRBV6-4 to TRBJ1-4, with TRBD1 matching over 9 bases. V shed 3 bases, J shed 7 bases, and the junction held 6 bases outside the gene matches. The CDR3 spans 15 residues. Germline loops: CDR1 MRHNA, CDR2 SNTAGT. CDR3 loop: CASSETGGWGEKLFF. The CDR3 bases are TGTGCCAGCAGTGAAACAGGGGGCTGGGGTGAAAAACTGTTTTTT.

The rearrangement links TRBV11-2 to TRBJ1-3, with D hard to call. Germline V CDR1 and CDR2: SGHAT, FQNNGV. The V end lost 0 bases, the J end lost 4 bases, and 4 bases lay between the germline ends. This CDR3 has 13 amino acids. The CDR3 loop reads CASSLESGNTIYF. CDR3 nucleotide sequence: TGTGCCAGCAGCTTAGAGTCCGGAAACACCATATATTTT.

Written as DNA, the CDR3 is TGTGCCAGCAGTTTAGACAGCTCTGGAAACACCATATATTTT. It yields the protein CASSLDSSGNTIYF. The chain recombines TRBV27 with TRBJ1-3; a weak D match, TRBD1 (5 bases). CDR1 MNHEY and CDR2 SMNVEV come from the germline V gene (reference sequence). The V end lost 2 bases, the J end lost 0 bases, and 5 bases lay between the germline ends. The CDR3 extends over 14 amino acids.

This chain's CDR3 is CASSVAAGPTDTQYF. Here the CDR3 DNA reads TGTGCCAGCAGCGTAGCAGCGGGTCCCACAGATACGCAGTATTTT. The rearrangement uses TRBV9 and TRBJ2-3; TRBD2 might be the D (6 bases). Germline CDR1 is SGDLS and CDR2 is YYNGEE. The CDR3 loop spans 15 amino acids. Trimming cost V 0 bases and J 2 bases, with 10 bases left between them.

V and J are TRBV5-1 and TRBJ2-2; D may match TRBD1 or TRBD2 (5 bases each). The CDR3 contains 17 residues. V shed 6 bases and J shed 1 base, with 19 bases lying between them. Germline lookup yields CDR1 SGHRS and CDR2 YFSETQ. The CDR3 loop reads CASNNFGARENTGELFF. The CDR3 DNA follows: TGCGCCAGCAACAATTTCGGGGCCCGTGAGAACACCGGGGAGCTGTTTTTT.

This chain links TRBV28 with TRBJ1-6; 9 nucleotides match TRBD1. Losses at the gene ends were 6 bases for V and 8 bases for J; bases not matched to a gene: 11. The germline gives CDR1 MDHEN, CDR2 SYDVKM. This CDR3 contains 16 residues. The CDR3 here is CASSTVGDRAYSPLHF. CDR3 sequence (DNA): TGTGCCAGCAGCACCGTTGGGGACAGGGCATATTCACCCCTCCACTTT.

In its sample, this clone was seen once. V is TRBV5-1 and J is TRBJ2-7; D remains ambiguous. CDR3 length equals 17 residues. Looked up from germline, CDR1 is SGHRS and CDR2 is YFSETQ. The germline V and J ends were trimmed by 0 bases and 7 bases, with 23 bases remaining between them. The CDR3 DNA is TGCGCCAGCAGCTTGGTTCGGCAGACTGCAACCTTACGTGAGCAGTACTTC. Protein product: CASSLVRQTATLREQYF.

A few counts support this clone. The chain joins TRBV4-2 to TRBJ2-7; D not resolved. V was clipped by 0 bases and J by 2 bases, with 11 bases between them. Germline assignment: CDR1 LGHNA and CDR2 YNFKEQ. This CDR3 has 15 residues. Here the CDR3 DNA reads TGTGCCAGCAGCCAAGACCCACAGAACCCCTACGAGCAGTACTTC. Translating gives CASSQDPQNPYEQYF.

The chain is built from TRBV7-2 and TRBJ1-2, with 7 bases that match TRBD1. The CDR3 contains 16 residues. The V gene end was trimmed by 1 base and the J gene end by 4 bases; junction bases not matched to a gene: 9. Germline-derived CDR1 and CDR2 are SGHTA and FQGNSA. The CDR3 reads CASSLETPGGGYGYTF. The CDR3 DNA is TGTGCCAGCAGCTTAGAAACCCCAGGGGGTGGCTATGGCTACACCTTC. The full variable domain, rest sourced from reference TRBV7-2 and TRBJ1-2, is GAGVSQSPSNKVTEKGKDVELRCDPISGHTALYWYRQSLGQGLEFLIYFQGNSAPDKSGLPSDRFSAERTGGSVSTLTIQRTQQEDSAVYLCASSLETPGGGYGYTFGSGTRLTVV.

CDR3 protein: CASSVLGGRGHEQYF. The CDR3 region has the DNA TGTGCCAGCAGCGTACTGGGGGGGAGAGGCCACGAGCAGTACTTC. The chain has TRBV9 and TRBJ2-7; 7 nucleotides match TRBD2. Germline V gives CDR1 SGDLS, CDR2 YYNGEE. Germline trimming cut 1 base from V and 5 bases from J; bases unmatched to any gene: 9. This CDR3 has 15 amino acids.

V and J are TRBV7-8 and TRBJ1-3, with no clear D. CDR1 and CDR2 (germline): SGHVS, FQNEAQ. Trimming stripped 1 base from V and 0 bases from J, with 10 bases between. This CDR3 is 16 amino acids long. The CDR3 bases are TGTGCCAGCAGCTTAGTTCCAGCACTCTCTGGAAACACCATATATTTT. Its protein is CASSLVPALSGNTIYF.

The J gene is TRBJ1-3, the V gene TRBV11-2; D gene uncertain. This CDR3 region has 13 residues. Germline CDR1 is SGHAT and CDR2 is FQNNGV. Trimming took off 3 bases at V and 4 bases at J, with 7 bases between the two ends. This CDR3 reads CASSFKQGNTIYF. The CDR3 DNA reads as TGTGCCAGCAGCTTCAAACAGGGAAACACCATATATTTT.

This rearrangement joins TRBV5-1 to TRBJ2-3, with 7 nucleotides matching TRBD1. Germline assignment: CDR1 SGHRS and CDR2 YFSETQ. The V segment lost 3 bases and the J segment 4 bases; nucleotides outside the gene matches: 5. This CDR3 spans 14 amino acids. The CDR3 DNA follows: TGCGCCAGCAGCTCGGACAGGCGGGCAGATACGCAGTATTTT. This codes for CASSSDRRADTQYF.

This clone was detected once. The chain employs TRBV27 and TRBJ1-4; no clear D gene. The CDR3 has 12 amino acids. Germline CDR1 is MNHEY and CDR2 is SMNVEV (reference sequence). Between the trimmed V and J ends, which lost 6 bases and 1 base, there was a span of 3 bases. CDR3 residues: CASRRTNEKLFF. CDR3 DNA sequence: TGTGCCAGCAGGAGAACTAATGAAAAACTGTTTTTT. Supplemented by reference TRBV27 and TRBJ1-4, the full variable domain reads EAQVTQNPRYLITVTGKKLTVTCSQNMNHEYMSWYRQDPGLGLRQIYYSMNVEVTDKGDVPEGYKVSRKEKRNFPLILESPSPNQTSLYFCASRRTNEKLFFGSGTQLSVL.

CDR3 residues: CASSKLPSEPADTQYF. The CDR3 bases are TGCGCCAGCAGTAAATTGCCGTCCGAGCCTGCCGATACGCAGTATTTT. The V gene is TRBV5-1, the J gene TRBJ2-3; D unclear. V lost 5 bases to trimming and J lost 6 bases, with 22 bases between them. Germline V CDR1 and CDR2: SGHRS, YFSETQ. There are 16 residues in the CDR3. The whole variable domain, filled in from reference TRBV5-1 and TRBJ2-3, reads KAGVTQTPRYLIKTRGQQVTLSCSPISGHRSVSWYQQTPGQGLQFLFEYFSETQRNKGNFPGRFSGRQFSNSRSEMNVSTLELGDSALYLCASSKLPSEPADTQYFGPGTRLTVL.

Here the CDR3 DNA reads TGCGCCAGCAGCTTGGCCTTAGGGGTGAACACTGAAGCTTTCTTT. Encoded protein: CASSLALGVNTEAFF. V gene TRBV5-1 combines with J gene TRBJ1-1; a weak D match, TRBD1 (5 bases). Germline V gene data show CDR1 as SGHRS and CDR2 as YFSETQ. The CDR3 is made up of 15 amino acids. Trimming cost V 0 bases and J 0 bases, with 9 bases left between them.

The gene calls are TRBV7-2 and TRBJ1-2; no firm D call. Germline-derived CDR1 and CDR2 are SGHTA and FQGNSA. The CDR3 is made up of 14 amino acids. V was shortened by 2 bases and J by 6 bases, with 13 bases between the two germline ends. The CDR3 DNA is TGTGCCAGCAGCTTAAGTTCAGGAATGGATGGCTACACCTTC. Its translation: CASSLSSGMDGYTF.

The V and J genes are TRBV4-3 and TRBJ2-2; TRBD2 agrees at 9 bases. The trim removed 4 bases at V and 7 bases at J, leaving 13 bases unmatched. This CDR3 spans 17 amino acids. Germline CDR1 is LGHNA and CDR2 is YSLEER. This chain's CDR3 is CASSPSGAGGPHGELFF. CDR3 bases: TGCGCCAGCAGCCCGAGTGGGGCGGGGGGGCCACACGGGGAGCTGTTTTTT.

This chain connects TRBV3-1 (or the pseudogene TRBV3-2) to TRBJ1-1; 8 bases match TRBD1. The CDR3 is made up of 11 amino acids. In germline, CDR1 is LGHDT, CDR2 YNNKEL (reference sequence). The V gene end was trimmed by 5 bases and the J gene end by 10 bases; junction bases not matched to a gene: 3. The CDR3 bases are TGTGCCAGCAGCACCGACAGGGGAGCTTTCTTT. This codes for CASSTDRGAFF.

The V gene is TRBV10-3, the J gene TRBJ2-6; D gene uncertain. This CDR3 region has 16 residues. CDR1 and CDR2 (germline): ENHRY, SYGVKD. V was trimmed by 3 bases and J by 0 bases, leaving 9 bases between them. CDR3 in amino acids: CAISEAGNSGANVLTF. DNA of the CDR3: TGTGCCATCAGTGAAGCTGGAAACTCTGGGGCCAACGTCCTGACTTTC.

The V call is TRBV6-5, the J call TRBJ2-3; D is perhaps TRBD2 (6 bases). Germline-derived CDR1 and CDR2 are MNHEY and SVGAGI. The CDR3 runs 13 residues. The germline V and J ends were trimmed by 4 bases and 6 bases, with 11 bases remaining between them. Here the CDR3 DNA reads TGTGCCAGCAGTTTACTAGCCAAGGATACGCAGTATTTT. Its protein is CASSLLAKDTQYF.

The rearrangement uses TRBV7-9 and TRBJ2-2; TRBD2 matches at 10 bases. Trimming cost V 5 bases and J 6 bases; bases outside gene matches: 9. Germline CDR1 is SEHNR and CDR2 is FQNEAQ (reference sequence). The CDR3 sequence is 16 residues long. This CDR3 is CASSRTSGGDAGELFF. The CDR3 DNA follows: TGTGCCAGCAGCCGGACTAGCGGAGGGGACGCCGGGGAGCTGTTTTTT. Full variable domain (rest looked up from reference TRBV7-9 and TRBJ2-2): DTGVSQNPRHKITKRGQNVTFRCDPISEHNRLYWYRQTLGQGPEFLTYFQNEAQLEKSRLLSDRFSAERPKGSFSTLEIQRTEQGDSAMYLCASSRTSGGDAGELFFGEGSRLTVL.

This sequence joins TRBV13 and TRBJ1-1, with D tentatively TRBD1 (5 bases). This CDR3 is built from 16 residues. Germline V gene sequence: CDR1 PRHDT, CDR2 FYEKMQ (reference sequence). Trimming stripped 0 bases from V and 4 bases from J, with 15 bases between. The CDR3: CASSLGGAMASTEAFF. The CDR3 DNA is TGTGCCAGCAGCTTAGGAGGGGCGATGGCTAGCACTGAAGCTTTCTTT. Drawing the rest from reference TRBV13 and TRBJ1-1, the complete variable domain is AAGVIQSPRHLIKEKRETATLKCYPIPRHDTVYWYQQGPGQDPQFLISFYEKMQSDKGSIPDRFSAQQFSDYHSELNMSSLELGDSALYFCASSLGGAMASTEAFFGQGTRLTVV.

This CDR3 is CAWSVWTVVLPYGYTF. In DNA, the CDR3 is TGTGCCTGGAGTGTTTGGACTGTTGTTCTTCCCTATGGCTACACCTTC. The gene calls are TRBV30 and TRBJ1-2; no reliable D call. The germline V gene encodes CDR1 GTSNPN and CDR2 SVGIG (reference sequence). The CDR3 consists of 16 residues. The ends were cut back, 0 bases at V and 4 bases at J, with 18 bases in the middle.

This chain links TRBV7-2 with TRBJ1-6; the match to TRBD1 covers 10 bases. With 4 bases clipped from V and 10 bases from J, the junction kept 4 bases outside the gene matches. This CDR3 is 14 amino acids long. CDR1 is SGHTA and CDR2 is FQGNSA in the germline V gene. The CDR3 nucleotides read TGTGCCAGCAGCTCGACAGGGGGCGGGTCACCCCTCCACTTT. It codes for CASSSTGGGSPLHF.